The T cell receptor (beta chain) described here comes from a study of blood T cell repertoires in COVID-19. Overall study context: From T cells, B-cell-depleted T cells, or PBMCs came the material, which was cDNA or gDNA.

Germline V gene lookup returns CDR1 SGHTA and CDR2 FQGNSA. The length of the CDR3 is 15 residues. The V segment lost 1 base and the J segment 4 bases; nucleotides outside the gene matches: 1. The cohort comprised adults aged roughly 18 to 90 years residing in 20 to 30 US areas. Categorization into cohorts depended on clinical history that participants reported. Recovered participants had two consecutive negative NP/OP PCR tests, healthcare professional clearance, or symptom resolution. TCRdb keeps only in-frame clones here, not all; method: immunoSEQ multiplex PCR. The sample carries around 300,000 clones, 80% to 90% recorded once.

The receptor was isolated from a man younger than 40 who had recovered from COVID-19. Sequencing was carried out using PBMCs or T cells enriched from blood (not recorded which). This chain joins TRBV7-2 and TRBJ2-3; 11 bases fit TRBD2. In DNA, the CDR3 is TGTGCCAGCAGCTTAGTAGCGGGGGGGCCAGATACGCAGTATTTT. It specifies CASSLVAGGPDTQYF. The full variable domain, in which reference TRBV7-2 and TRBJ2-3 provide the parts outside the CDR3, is GAGVSQSPSNKVTEKGKDVELRCDPISGHTALYWYRQSLGQGLEFLIYFQGNSAPDKSGLPSDRFSAERTGGSVSTLTIQRTQQEDSAVYLCASSLVAGGPDTQYFGPGTRLTVL.